A selection of T cell receptor beta chains follows, all from one sample in a study of Tregs in tolerant kidney transplant recipients. TCRdb's table, derived via immunoSEQ multiplex PCR, lists solely in-frame clones and lacks some. The repertoire holds 65,000 to 85,000 clones, with about 91% as singletons. This specimen consisted of CD4+ T cells from blood (PBMCs), obtained 24 months after the transplant. Receptor source: a human patient who received a combined kidney and bone marrow transplant. The graft donor may have contributed some T cells. The CDR3 runs from the conserved cysteine through the conserved F or W. A D gene is named only where the DNA matches it firmly. Size tells how often a clone was seen (once, few, many) or the class of an expanded clone, and some rows leave it out.

d_gene | j_gene | v_gene | abundance | CDR3nt | CDR3aa
. | TRBJ2-7 | TRBV29-1 | . | TGCAGCGCCCTGCCGGGTGCTACAGGGGGGGATCCCTACGAGCAGTACTTC | CSALPGATGGDPYEQYF
. | TRBJ1-1 | TRBV7-2 | . | TGTGCCAGCAGCTTAGAACAGGGATTTGAAGCTTTCTTT | CASSLEQGFEAFF
TRBD2 | TRBJ2-1 | TRBV28 | . | TGTGCCAGCAGTTCAGCGGGGGGACCAATACTCCCGAGCTCCTACAATGAGCAGTTCTTC | CASSSAGGPILPSSYNEQFF
. | TRBJ1-1 | TRBV7-6 | once | TGTGCCAGCAGCGGTCAGGGTGTTTACACTGAAGCTTTCTTT | CASSGQGVYTEAFF
. | TRBJ1-5 | TRBV7-9 | . | TGTGCCAGCAGCTTCGGGGATCAGCCCCAGCATTTT | CASSFGDQPQHF
TRBD2 | TRBJ2-4 | TRBV11-2 | . | TGTGCCAGCAGCTTAGTGGCGATAGCGGGAGGTGTTGGCAAAAACATTCAGTACTTC | CASSLVAIAGGVGKNIQYF
. | TRBJ2-7 | TRBV6-1 | . | TGTGCCAGCCGAAGGACAGCCTATACCTACGAGCAGTACTTC | CASRRTAYTYEQYF
. | TRBJ2-1 | TRBV19 | . | TGTGCCAGTAGTCCAGCGGGTAAATACTTCTCCTACAATGAGCAGTTCTTC | CASSPAGKYFSYNEQFF
. | TRBJ1-1 | TRBV5-6 | . | TGTGCCAGCAGCTTGTCGCCCCCTAGGAACACTGAAGCTTTCTTT | CASSLSPPRNTEAFF
TRBD2 | TRBJ2-3 | TRBV4-3 | . | TGCGCCAGCAGCCAAGATCCGGCTAGCGGAGGACGAGATACGCAGTATTTT | CASSQDPASGGRDTQYF
TRBD2 | TRBJ2-7 | TRBV5-5 | . | TGTGCCAGCAGCTCAGTGACTAGCGGAGCCTCCTACGAGCAGTACTTC | CASSSVTSGASYEQYF
. | TRBJ1-6 | TRBV11-3 | once | TGTGCCAGCAGCCCGAGACTGGACAGCAATTCACCCCTCCACTTT | CASSPRLDSNSPLHF
TRBD2 | TRBJ2-3 | TRBV15 | once | TGTGCCACCAGCAGAGATGGGCTAGCGGGCCTCACAGATACGCAGTATTTT | CATSRDGLAGLTDTQYF
TRBD2 | TRBJ2-3 | TRBV7-7 | . | TGTGCCAGCAGCCCCAGGTCCCCGGGAGGTGGAGGAGATACGCAGTATTTT | CASSPRSPGGGGDTQYF
TRBD2 | TRBJ2-1 | TRBV4-2 | once | TGTGCCAGCAGCCATAGCGGGGGCTACAATGAGCAGTTCTTC | CASSHSGGYNEQFF
. | TRBJ1-3 | TRBV7-6 | . | TGTGCCAGCAGCCGAGAGAGTCGCTCTGGAAACACCATATATTTT | CASSRESRSGNTIYF
TRBD2 | TRBJ2-2 | TRBV9 | . | TGTGCCAGCAGTCCTCCGGGACTAGCTTACACCGGGGAGCTGTTTTTT | CASSPPGLAYTGELFF
TRBD1 | TRBJ2-7 | TRBV19 | . | TGTGCCAGTAGTACGACGGGACAGGGGGCTGAGGAGCAGTACTTC | CASSTTGQGAEEQYF
TRBD1 | TRBJ2-7 | TRBV19 | . | TGTGCCAGTAGCAAGAACGGACAGGCCAAGGCCTACGAGCAGTACTTC | CASSKNGQAKAYEQYF
TRBD2 | TRBJ2-1 | TRBV10-1 | . | TGCGCCAGCAGTGAGTCTAAGAGGGGACTAGCGGGGATCCCTCTAAACAATGAGCAGTTCTTC | CASSESKRGLAGIPLNNEQFF
TRBD1 | TRBJ1-6 | TRBV6-5 | . | TGTGCCAGCAGTTACTACAGGGGAAACAATTCCCCCCTCCACTTT | CASSYYRGNNSPLHF
TRBD2 | TRBJ2-3 | TRBV19 | . | TGTGCCAGTAGTATAGATGGACTAGCGGGAGTGGGCACAGATACGCAGTATTTT | CASSIDGLAGVGTDTQYF
TRBD1 | TRBJ2-2 | TRBV4-2 | . | TGTGCCAGCAGCCGCCCCGACAGGGCCGGGGAGCTGTTTTTT | CASSRPDRAGELFF
TRBD1 | TRBJ2-3 | TRBV5-1 | . | TGCGCCAGCAGCCGACAGGGGTCAGATACGCAGTATTTT | CASSRQGSDTQYF
TRBD2 | TRBJ2-7 | TRBV5-1 | . | TGCGCCAGCAGCTTTCCGGGGACTAGCGGGGGCCTCTACGAGCAGTACTTC | CASSFPGTSGGLYEQYF
. | TRBJ1-1 | TRBV28 | . | TGTGCCAGCAGTTGGGCCGGTCGGCTCGCTGAAGCTTTCTTT | CASSWAGRLAEAFF
TRBD2 | TRBJ2-3 | TRBV7-2 | . | TGTGCCAGCAGCCCGCTAGCGGGGAAGGCAGATACGCAGTATTTT | CASSPLAGKADTQYF
TRBD2 | TRBJ2-5 | TRBV9 | once | TGTGCCAGCAGCACTAGCGGGAAAGAGACCCAGTACTTC | CASSTSGKETQYF
TRBD2 | TRBJ2-1 | TRBV2 | once | TGTGCCAGCAGCCTAAGCGGGGGGGGGTACAATGGGCAGTTCTTC | CASSLSGGGYNGQFF
. | TRBJ2-3 | TRBV30 | . | TGTGCCTGGAGTGTGAGGGGGAGTGCAGATACGCAGTATTTT | CAWSVRGSADTQYF
TRBD1 | TRBJ1-5 | TRBV19 | . | TGTGCCAGTAGTATGGGACGGGACAGGCGCCCTAGCAATCAGCCCCAGCATTTT | CASSMGRDRRPSNQPQHF
. | TRBJ2-5 | TRBV7-2 | . | TGTGCCAGCAGCTTAGGGCGGGGAGAGACCCAGTACTTC | CASSLGRGETQYF
TRBD1 | TRBJ2-1 | TRBV6-4 | . | TGTGCCAGCAGCGGACAGGGGCCAAACAATGAGCAGTTCTTC | CASSGQGPNNEQFF
TRBD1 | TRBJ2-7 | TRBV2 | . | TGTGCCAGCCGGGACAGAGACTACGAGCAGTACTTC | CASRDRDYEQYF
. | TRBJ2-5 | TRBV6-5 | . | TGTGCCAGCAGCCGTCGGGGGACCCAGTACTTC | CASSRRGTQYF
TRBD1 | TRBJ1-1 | TRBV28 | . | TGTGCCAGCAGGCCACAGGGGGCTGGGGGGAACACTGAAGCTTTCTTT | CASRPQGAGGNTEAFF
. | TRBJ2-1 | TRBV4-3 | . | TGCGCCAGCAGTCGGGCAGGAGGGCCAGAATCCTACAATGAGCAGTTCTTC | CASSRAGGPESYNEQFF
TRBD1 | TRBJ2-6 | TRBV27 | . | TGTGCCAGCAGTACCCACAGGGGTTCTGGGGCCAACGTCCTGACTTTC | CASSTHRGSGANVLTF
. | TRBJ2-3 | TRBV2 | . | TGTGCCAGCAGTGCACAGAGGGCGGCAGATACGCAGTATTTT | CASSAQRAADTQYF
. | TRBJ2-7 | TRBV5-1 | once | TGCGCCAGCCGGACTTCGACTAGTTATACCCACGAGCAGTACTTC | CASRTSTSYTHEQYF